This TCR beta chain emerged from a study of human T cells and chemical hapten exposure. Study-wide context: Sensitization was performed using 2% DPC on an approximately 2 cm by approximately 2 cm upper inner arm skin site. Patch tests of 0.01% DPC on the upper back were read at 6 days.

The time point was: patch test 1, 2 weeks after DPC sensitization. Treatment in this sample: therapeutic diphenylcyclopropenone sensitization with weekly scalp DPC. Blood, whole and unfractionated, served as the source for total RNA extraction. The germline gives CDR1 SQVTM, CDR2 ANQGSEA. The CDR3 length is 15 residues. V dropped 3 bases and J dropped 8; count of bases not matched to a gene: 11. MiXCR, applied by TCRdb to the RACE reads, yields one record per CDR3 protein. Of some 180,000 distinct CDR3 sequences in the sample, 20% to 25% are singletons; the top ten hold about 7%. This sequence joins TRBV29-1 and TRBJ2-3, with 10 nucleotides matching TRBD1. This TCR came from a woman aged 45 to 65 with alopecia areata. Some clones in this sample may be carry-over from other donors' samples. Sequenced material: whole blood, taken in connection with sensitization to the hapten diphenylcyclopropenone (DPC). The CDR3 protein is CSVEEPGQGIGTQYF. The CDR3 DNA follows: TGCAGCGTTGAGGAGCCGGGACAGGGGATAGGTACGCAGTATTTT.